The 12 T cell receptor beta chains below were found in one sample sequenced in a study of T and B cells in COVID-19 patients. TRB was amplified from about 260-540 ng of blood genomic DNA. Multiplex PCR with BIOMED2 TRB-A/B primer pools amplified TRB rearrangements. TCRdb reprocessed the multiplex PCR reads with MiXCR, giving one entry per CDR3 protein. The sample includes 20,000 to 25,000 distinct CDR3 sequences, approximately 30% seen only once; the top ten take over 2%. Specimen: blood. These receptors all stem from a human donor who had recovered from COVID-19.

J is TRBJ1-6 and V is TRBV7-9, with D uncertain. Trimming took off 10 bases at V and 9 bases at J, with 16 bases between the two ends. The CDR3 length is 13 residues. CDR1 SEHNR and CDR2 FQNEAQ come from the germline V gene (reference sequence). The DNA for the CDR3 is TGTGCCACCCATACTGGGCTGAGTTCACCCCTCCACTTT. Protein product: CATHTGLSSPLHF.

The chain uses TRBV19 and TRBJ2-5, with TRBD2 matching 10 bases. This CDR3 is built from 15 residues. From germline, CDR1 is LNHDA and CDR2 SQIVND (reference sequence). Losses at the gene ends were 5 bases for V and 5 bases for J; bases not matched to a gene: 8. The CDR3 DNA is TGTGCCAGTAGTCGGCCGGGACTAGCGACCGAGACCCAGTACTTC. It translates to CASSRPGLATETQYF.

The gene calls are TRBV7-2 and TRBJ2-3; 10 bases map to TRBD1. This CDR3 is 17 amino acids long. The germline gives CDR1 SGHTA, CDR2 FQGNSA. Trimming at V came to 3 bases and at J to 3 bases, leaving 9 bases not matched to a gene. CDR3 sequence: CASSLSGTGDGTDTQYF. In DNA form, the CDR3 reads TGTGCCAGCAGCTTGTCCGGGACAGGGGATGGGACAGATACGCAGTATTTT.

There are many counts of this clonotype. The chain couples TRBV5-1 to TRBJ1-2; D gene unclear. CDR1 and CDR2 from the germline V gene are SGHRS and YFSETQ. The CDR3 length is 13 residues. V was clipped by 1 base and J by 5 bases, with 9 bases between them. The CDR3 DNA follows: TGCGCCAGCAGCTTGCGTGGATTATATGGCTACACCTTC. Translating gives CASSLRGLYGYTF. Combining the CDR3 with reference TRBV5-1 and TRBJ1-2 gives the whole variable domain KAGVTQTPRYLIKTRGQQVTLSCSPISGHRSVSWYQQTPGQGLQFLFEYFSETQRNKGNFPGRFSGRQFSNSRSEMNVSTLELGDSALYLCASSLRGLYGYTFGSGTRLTVV.

This clonotype is medium-sized in the sample. The gene calls are TRBV30 and TRBJ2-2; D may be TRBD1 (5 bases). There are 13 residues in the CDR3. V lost 4 bases and J lost 7, with 13 bases in between. CDR1 GTSNPN and CDR2 SVGIG come from the germline V gene (reference sequence). CDR3 region: CAWTAGIDGELFF. In DNA, the CDR3 is TGTGCCTGGACCGCAGGGATCGACGGGGAGCTGTTTTTT. The full variable domain, its missing parts supplied by reference TRBV30 and TRBJ2-2, is SQTIHQWPATLVQPVGSPLSLECTVEGTSNPNLYWYRQAAGRGLQLLFYSVGIGQISSEVPQNLSASRPQDRQFILSSKKLLLSDSGFYLCAWTAGIDGELFFGEGSRLTVL.

On this clonotype itself: This may arise from a read error, as a much more abundant clone is one base away. The rearrangement joins TRBV5-4 to TRBJ2-2; 8 bases agree with TRBD1. Trimming took 4 bases from V and 7 from J; bases not matched to a gene: 9. The CDR3 has 15 amino acids. In germline, CDR1 is SGHNT, CDR2 YYREEE (reference sequence). CDR3 amino acids: CASSTRQGFVGELFF. CDR3 nucleotides: TGTGCCAGCAGCACGAGACAGGGGTTCGTCGGGGAGCTGTTTTTT. Supplemented by reference TRBV5-4 and TRBJ2-2, the full variable domain reads ETGVTQSPTHLIKTRGQQVTLRCSSQSGHNTVSWYQQALGQGPQFIFQYYREEENGRGNFPPRFSGLQFPNYSSELNVNALELDDSALYLCASSTRQGFVGELFFGEGSRLTVL.

This clonotype was seen a few times. CDR3 residues: CASSEFGAYGYTF. The CDR3 coding sequence is TGTGCCAGCAGTGAGTTTGGTGCCTATGGCTACACCTTC. The chain carries TRBV6-5 and TRBJ1-2; no clear D gene. The CDR3 runs to 13 residues. CDR1 and CDR2 (germline): MNHEY, SVGAGI. Trimming pared 5 bases from V and 4 bases from J, leaving 11 bases between.

The V call is TRBV24-1, the J call TRBJ2-2; D remains ambiguous. This CDR3 has 14 residues. The germline V and J ends were trimmed by 3 bases and 4 bases, with 8 bases remaining between them. CDR1 is KGHDR, CDR2 SFDVKD, per germline. Written as DNA, the CDR3 is TGTGCCACCAGTGATGTCAAAGCCACCGGGGAGCTGTTTTTT. It is translated as CATSDVKATGELFF.

The chain combines TRBV19 with TRBJ1-1; TRBD1 is a possible D gene (5 bases). V gave up 6 bases and J gave up 3 bases, with 35 bases separating them. The CDR3 runs to 21 residues. Germline CDR1 LNHDA, CDR2 SQIVND (reference sequence). The CDR3 nucleotides read TGTGCCAGTAGGACCCGGTTCGGAGGGGATCTAACACACCCTAGGGACACTGAAGCTTTCTTT. It translates to CASRTRFGGDLTHPRDTEAFF.

This clonotype has at least ten counts. The chain recombines TRBV11-3 with TRBJ1-1; no firm D call. The CDR3 covers 12 residues. The germline V and J ends were trimmed by 1 base and 4 bases, with 4 bases remaining between them. Germline V lookup: CDR1 SGHNT, CDR2 YENEEA. In DNA form, the CDR3 reads TGTGCCAGCAGCTTAGCTTCCACTGAAGCTTTCTTT. The encoded protein is CASSLASTEAFF.

This clonotype ranks as medium-sized. The V call is TRBV19, the J call TRBJ1-4; possibly TRBD1 for D (6 bases). CDR1 is LNHDA and CDR2 is SQIVND in the germline V gene (reference sequence). Trimming took off 4 bases at V and 5 bases at J, with 11 bases between the two ends. This CDR3 has 14 residues. CDR3 sequence (DNA): TGTGCCAGTAGTACGCAGGGGTCAAATGAAAAACTGTTTTTT. It specifies CASSTQGSNEKLFF.

This clonotype was seen a handful of times. V is TRBV12-3 or TRBV12-4 and J is TRBJ2-1; 12 nucleotides match TRBD1. This CDR3 is 19 amino acids long. V was clipped by 1 base and J by 9 bases; unmatched bases: 16. CDR3 sequence reads: CASSLGLLPGQGASGEQFF. In nucleotides, the CDR3 is TGTGCCAGCAGTTTAGGGCTACTTCCGGGACAGGGGGCGTCGGGTGAGCAGTTCTTC.